This T cell receptor beta chain emerged from a study of T cells in Graves' hyperthyroidism and ophthalmopathy. Germline values: CDR1 SQVTM, CDR2 ANQGSEA. The CDR3 extends over 14 amino acids. Trimming shortened V by 7 bases and J by 6 bases, and 19 bases separated the two germline ends. Researchers amplified the TCR beta CDR3 regions from RNA transcripts. The HTBI set primed first-round TCR CDR3 RT-PCR. TCRdb processed the multiplex PCR reads anew with MiXCR; each CDR3 protein has one entry. The data hold approximately 500,000 distinct CDR3 sequences, with 46% observed a single time. This receptor was taken from a woman younger than 30 with Graves' hyperthyroidism. Sequenced: peripheral blood or thyroid tissue (not recorded which). The chain combines TRBV29-1 with TRBJ1-5; TRBD1 might be the D (5 bases). CDR3 nucleotides: TGCAGCGCCCAATCCGGGGGGAACGGTCAGCCCCAGCATTTT. It translates to CSAQSGGNGQPQHF.